The rows below give T cell receptor beta chains drawn from one sample of a study of Ad26.COV2.S vaccination and SARS-CoV-2 variants. Method: immunoSEQ multiplex PCR; TCRdb's copy keeps in-frame clones and lacks some. The data show 440,000 or so clones, roughly nine tenths seen once. Here the sequenced sample was peripheral blood, taken in a trial of Ad26.COV2.S vaccine versus placebo. The source of these receptors is a person aged 18-60 years who received the Ad26.COV2.S COVID-19 vaccine or a placebo. Each CDR3 is given with its conserved first and last residue. D genes are given only for firm matches. Some rows mark clone size as missing; the rest say once, few, many or name a class of expanded clone.

clone_size	d_call	v_call	j_call	cdr3_aa	cdr3_nt
-	TRBD2	TRBV5-6	TRBJ2-1	CASSPTSGYNEQFF	TGTGCCAGCAGCCCGACTAGCGGTTACAATGAGCAGTTCTTC
-	-	TRBV9	TRBJ2-3	CASSVVGGTDTQYF	TGTGCCAGCAGCGTAGTAGGTGGCACAGATACGCAGTATTTT
-	TRBD2	TRBV7-9	TRBJ2-5	CASSGGTSGGARETQYF	TGTGCCAGCAGCGGCGGGACTAGCGGGGGGGCCCGGGAGACCCAGTACTTC
-	-	TRBV29-1	TRBJ2-7	CSVEEIGGTSYEQYF	TGCAGCGTTGAAGAGATTGGCGGGACCTCCTACGAGCAGTACTTC
-	TRBD1	TRBV2	TRBJ2-7	CASSLIQGLGIEQYF	TGTGCCAGCAGTCTTATACAGGGGCTTGGTATCGAGCAGTACTTC
-	TRBD1	TRBV2	TRBJ1-2	CASSVDRGLYGYTF	TGTGCCAGCAGCGTGGACAGGGGCTTATATGGCTACACCTTC
-	TRBD2	TRBV2	TRBJ2-1	CASSVASGGHYNEQFF	TGTGCCAGCAGTGTTGCTAGCGGGGGGCACTACAATGAGCAGTTCTTC
-	TRBD2	TRBV6-5	TRBJ2-2	CASSYGLVAGELFF	TGTGCCAGCAGTTACGGACTAGTAGCCGGGGAGCTGTTTTTT
once	-	TRBV4-3	TRBJ2-6	CASSQAGAGANVLTF	TGCGCCAGCAGCCAAGCCGGGGCTGGGGCCAACGTCCTGACTTTC
-	-	TRBV18	TRBJ2-3	CASSPPGTSTDTQYF	TGTGCCAGCTCACCACCGGGAACTAGCACAGATACGCAGTATTTT
once	-	TRBV3-1/TRBV3-2	TRBJ1-4	CASSRRTTMLPNEKLFF	TGTGCCAGCAGCCGCCGGACCACAATGTTGCCTAATGAAAAACTGTTTTTT
-	TRBD1	TRBV7-9	TRBJ2-2	CASSSPSLTGGLTGELFF	TGTGCCAGCAGCTCACCTTCATTGACAGGGGGACTCACCGGGGAGCTGTTTTTT
-	-	TRBV7-2	TRBJ1-5	CASSLVGALNQPQHF	TGTGCCAGCAGCTTAGTTGGGGCCTTAAATCAGCCCCAGCATTTT
-	-	TRBV18	TRBJ1-2	CASSGDGYTF	TGTGCCAGCTCCGGAGATGGCTACACCTTC
few	-	TRBV7-6	TRBJ1-2	CASSKGQGLGHGYTF	TGTGCCAGCAGCAAGGGACAAGGGCTCGGACATGGCTACACCTTC
-	-	TRBV18	TRBJ2-3	CASSPHPRDTQYF	TGTGCCAGCTCACCACACCCTCGAGATACGCAGTATTTT
-	-	TRBV7-9	TRBJ2-3	CASSAREGAGADTQYF	TGTGCCAGCAGCGCCAGGGAGGGGGCAGGCGCAGATACGCAGTATTTT
-	-	TRBV11-2	TRBJ2-5	CASSFYGQGGFRPQETQYF	TGTGCCAGCAGCTTTTACGGGCAGGGGGGGTTTCGGCCCCAGGAGACCCAGTACTTC
-	-	TRBV5-1	TRBJ1-4	CASSTTGLNEKLFF	TGCGCCAGCAGCACCACAGGGTTAAATGAAAAACTGTTTTTT
-	-	TRBV19	TRBJ2-2	CASRIGTRNTGELFF	TGTGCCAGTAGGATAGGGACTCGGAACACCGGGGAGCTGTTTTTT
-	-	TRBV6-1	TRBJ2-2	CASSEGGAKRVWHTGELFF	TGTGCCAGCAGTGAGGGGGGGGCCAAAAGGGTCTGGCACACCGGGGAGCTGTTTTTT
-	-	TRBV28	TRBJ1-2	CASIAGSDGYTF	TGTGCCAGCATTGCGGGTTCAGATGGCTACACCTTC
few	TRBD2	TRBV10-2	TRBJ2-7	CASTVGGRAYEQYF	TGCGCCAGCACTGTGGGCGGGAGAGCCTACGAGCAGTACTTC
-	-	TRBV4-1	TRBJ2-2	CASSQEAGELFF	TGCGCCAGCAGCCAAGAAGCCGGGGAGCTGTTTTTT
-	TRBD2	TRBV6-2/TRBV6-3	TRBJ2-7	CASSGGRAGASYEQYF	TGTGCCAGCAGTGGGGGTCGAGCGGGGGCCTCCTACGAGCAGTACTTC
-	-	TRBV6-5	TRBJ2-1	CASSYRHNDEQFF	TGTGCCAGCAGTTACCGCCATAACGATGAGCAGTTCTTC
-	TRBD1	TRBV5-1	TRBJ2-2	CASSSSGQGAGELFF	TGCGCCAGCAGCTCCTCGGGACAGGGGGCCGGGGAGCTGTTTTTT
-	TRBD1	TRBV6-5	TRBJ1-2	CASSFDRDGYTF	TGTGCCAGCAGTTTCGACAGGGACGGCTACACCTTC
once	-	TRBV7-2	TRBJ1-4	CASSPPPTEDGNEKLFF	TGTGCCAGCAGCCCGCCCCCCACCGAGGACGGGAATGAAAAACTGTTTTTT
once	TRBD1	TRBV4-3	TRBJ1-2	CASSQVRTGRYGYTF	TGCGCCAGCAGCCAAGTGCGGACAGGGCGCTATGGCTACACCTTC
-	-	TRBV9	TRBJ1-3	CASSVPGNTIYF	TGTGCCAGCAGCGTCCCCGGAAACACCATATATTTT
-	-	TRBV7-9	TRBJ1-2	CASSLATLKGDGYTF	TGTGCCAGCAGCTTAGCGACGCTCAAGGGCGATGGCTACACCTTC
-	-	TRBV6-5	TRBJ1-1	CASSYSGVTEAFF	TGTGCCAGCAGTTACTCTGGAGTTACTGAAGCTTTCTTT
-	-	TRBV2	TRBJ2-7	CASSEAEIYEQYF	TGTGCCAGCAGTGAGGCGGAGATCTACGAGCAGTACTTC
-	-	TRBV10-2	TRBJ2-1	CATQILLSYNEQFF	TGCGCCACCCAAATATTACTCTCCTACAATGAGCAGTTCTTC
-	-	TRBV18	TRBJ1-4	CASSPPGSRSEKLFF	TGTGCCAGCTCACCACCCGGCAGCCGATCTGAAAAACTGTTTTTT
-	-	TRBV30	TRBJ2-7	CAWSKGLGRGGGEQYF	TGTGCCTGGAGTAAAGGTCTCGGCCGAGGTGGGGGCGAGCAGTACTTC
-	-	TRBV6-5	TRBJ1-2	CASSYLDSTYWTF	TGTGCCAGCAGTTACTTGGACAGTACCTATTGGACCTTC
-	TRBD2	TRBV11-3	TRBJ2-3	CASSLVWRESPRTDTQYF	TGTGCCAGCAGCTTAGTGTGGCGGGAGTCTCCGCGCACAGATACGCAGTATTTT
-	-	TRBV28	TRBJ1-6	CASSTTPDSFTYSPLHF	TGTGCCAGCAGTACCACGCCCGACAGCTTCACCTATTCACCCCTCCACTTT
once	-	TRBV3-1/TRBV3-2	TRBJ2-7	CASSRASYEQYF	TGTGCCAGCAGCCGGGCTTCCTACGAGCAGTACTTC
-	-	TRBV28	TRBJ1-3	CASNRVTVSGNTIYF	TGTGCCAGCAATAGAGTGACGGTCTCTGGAAACACCATATATTTT
-	-	TRBV18	TRBJ1-1	CASSPLPLTANTEAFF	TGTGCCAGCTCACCACTCCCTCTCACAGCAAACACTGAAGCTTTCTTT
-	-	TRBV30	TRBJ1-1	CAWSVVTEAFF	TGTGCCTGGAGTGTTGTTACAGAAGCTTTCTTT
-	-	TRBV9	TRBJ1-1	CASSVGENTEAFF	TGTGCCAGCAGCGTAGGGGAGAACACTGAAGCTTTCTTT
-	TRBD1	TRBV5-1	TRBJ2-2	CASSLGTGGTGELFF	TGCGCCAGCAGCTTGGGGACAGGGGGCACCGGGGAGCTGTTTTTT
-	-	TRBV27	TRBJ1-2	CASRNPSAGRYGYTF	TGTGCCAGCAGAAACCCATCAGCAGGCCGCTATGGCTACACCTTC
-	TRBD2	TRBV2	TRBJ2-7	CASKKTGTSTSYEQYF	TGTGCCAGCAAAAAGACCGGGACTAGTACCTCCTACGAGCAGTACTTC